The clone carrying this T cell receptor (beta chain) turned up a few times. TCRdb ran MiXCR on the 5' RACE reads and lists one entry per CDR3 protein. The data contain some 120,000 distinct CDR3 sequences, around 14% of them singletons. These data originate in a study of early T cells in non-severe SARS-CoV-2 infection. V was pared by 4 bases and J by 0 bases, with 14 bases between. The CDR3 has 16 amino acids. The V gene's germline CDR1 is LGHDT and CDR2 YNNKEL (reference sequence). V and J are TRBV3-1 and TRBJ2-3, with D perhaps given as TRBD1 or TRBD2 (5 bases each). The source is an adult who was a healthcare worker with PCR-confirmed SARS-CoV-2 infection or an uninfected control (not recorded which). Sequenced material: whole blood. The CDR3 sequence: CASSLGRGTSTDTQYF. The CDR3 region has the DNA TGTGCCAGCAGCCTGGGACGCGGAACTAGCACAGATACGCAGTATTTT.